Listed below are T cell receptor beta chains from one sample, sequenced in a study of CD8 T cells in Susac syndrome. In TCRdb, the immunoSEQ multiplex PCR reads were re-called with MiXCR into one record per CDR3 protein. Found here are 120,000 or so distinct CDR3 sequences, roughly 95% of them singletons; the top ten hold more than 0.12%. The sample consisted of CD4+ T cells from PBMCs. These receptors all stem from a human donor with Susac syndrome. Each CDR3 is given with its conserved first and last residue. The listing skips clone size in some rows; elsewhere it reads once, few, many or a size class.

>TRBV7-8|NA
CASSQARDTSYNEQFF
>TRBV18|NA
CASSPSRDNTIYF
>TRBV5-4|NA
CASSLGTEGYEQYF
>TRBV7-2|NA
CASSLAGVGYTF
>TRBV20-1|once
CSARDIGLLNTEAFF
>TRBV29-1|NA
CSAKEPGRNTGELFF
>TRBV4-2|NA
CASSQENGQSTYEQYF
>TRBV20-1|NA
CSARPDTDYGYTF
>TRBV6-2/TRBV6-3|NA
CASSTGGTGGRSNQPQHF
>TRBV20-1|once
CSARAGTHYNEQFF
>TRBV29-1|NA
CSVGEVREGRAQYF
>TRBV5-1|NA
CASSLEGGHTGELFF
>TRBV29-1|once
CSVLRLGGTDTQYF
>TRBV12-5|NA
CASGLLAWGRPGDEQYF
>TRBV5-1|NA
CASSRTSGSYEQYF
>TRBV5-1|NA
CASSPTGSDQPQHF
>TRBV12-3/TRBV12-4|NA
CASRGDRPSANTGELFF
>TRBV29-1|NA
CSVGSGDVYGEQFF
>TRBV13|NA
CASRGTALGWNTEAFF
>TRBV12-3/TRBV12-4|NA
CASSSPTGGGGLGNIQYF
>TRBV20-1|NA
CSARGRSRDNSYNEQFF
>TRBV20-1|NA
CSASPGPGQPQHF
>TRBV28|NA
CASLPQGSNEQYF
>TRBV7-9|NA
CASSRADYEQYF
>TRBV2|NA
CASSEQGMSEQYF
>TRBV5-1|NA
CASSLGGGGQPQHF
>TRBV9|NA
CASSSGTGNYEQYF
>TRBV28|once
CASSLGGNKNIQYF
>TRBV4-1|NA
CASSQDNKATQFF
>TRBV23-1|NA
CASTFLQSTDTQYF
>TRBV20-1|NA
CSASGRASYNEQFF
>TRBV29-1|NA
CSVRDNFYEQYF
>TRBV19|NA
CASSGGPYNEQFF
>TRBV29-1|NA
CSVRWTGEGEQYF
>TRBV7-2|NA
CASSPEGDSTDTQYF
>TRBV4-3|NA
CASSQRTRYNEQFF
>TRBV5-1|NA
CASSLAAGVQPQHF
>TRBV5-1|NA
CASSSLTQETQYF
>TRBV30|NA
CAWSVLGRAVGYTF
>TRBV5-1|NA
CASSGSSGSTDTQYF
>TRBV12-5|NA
CASGNGQGTEAFF
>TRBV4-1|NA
CASSQELGLGDYEQYF